Listed below are T cell receptor beta chains from one sample, sequenced in a study of blood T cell repertoires in COVID-19. Generated by immunoSEQ multiplex PCR, the TCRdb table keeps only in-frame clones and is missing some. The table shows 250,000 to 350,000 clones, with roughly 90% occurring only once. Sequencing was performed on peripheral blood. The receptors derive from a man aged 18 to 35 who had recovered from COVID-19. Both conserved end residues are part of each CDR3. A D gene is named only where the DNA matches it firmly. A row's size may be missing; if present it is once, few, many or a size class.

J | V | D | size | CDR3 | DNA
TRBJ2-2 | TRBV7-3 | TRBD2 | few | CATLLAVANTGELFF | TGTGCCACCCTCCTAGCGGTAGCGAACACCGGGGAGCTGTTTTTT
TRBJ1-2 | TRBV7-9 | . | . | CASSLASLTHGYTF | TGTGCCAGCAGCTTAGCGAGCTTAACCCATGGCTACACCTTC
TRBJ1-2 | TRBV4-1 | . | . | CASSQEVQNYGYTF | TGCGCCAGCAGCCAAGAGGTTCAGAACTATGGCTACACCTTC
TRBJ1-5 | TRBV7-9 | . | . | CASSPGSGIQHF | TGTGCCAGCAGCCCGGGATCTGGGATCCAGCATTTT
TRBJ1-2 | TRBV18 | . | . | CASSPPNAEYGYTF | TGTGCCAGCTCACCACCGAACGCGGAATATGGCTACACCTTC
TRBJ1-1 | TRBV18 | . | . | CASSRGVGNTEAFF | TGTGCCAGCTCGCGGGGGGTGGGAAACACTGAAGCTTTCTTT
TRBJ1-5 | TRBV5-1 | TRBD1 | . | CASSLQGNGNQPQHF | TGCGCCAGCAGCTTACAGGGGAACGGCAATCAGCCCCAGCATTTT
TRBJ2-1 | TRBV5-4 | . | . | CASSKDSYNEQFF | TGTGCCAGCAGCAAAGACAGTTACAATGAGCAGTTCTTC
TRBJ1-2 | TRBV2 | . | . | CASDRQGDYGYTF | TGTGCCAGCGACCGTCAGGGTGACTATGGCTACACCTTC
TRBJ2-7 | TRBV6-2/TRBV6-3 | TRBD1 | . | CASSWGQGAYEQYF | TGTGCCAGCAGTTGGGGACAGGGGGCTTACGAGCAGTACTTC
TRBJ1-1 | TRBV4-1 | . | . | CASSRAPGQINTEAFF | TGCGCCAGCAGCCGGGCGCCGGGACAAATAAACACTGAAGCTTTCTTT
TRBJ1-1 | TRBV3-1/TRBV3-2 | . | . | CASSPAIKNTEAFF | TGTGCCAGCAGCCCCGCTATAAAGAACACTGAAGCTTTCTTT
TRBJ1-6 | TRBV27 | . | . | CASSSYPNGNSPLHF | TGTGCCAGCAGTAGTTACCCGAACGGGAATTCACCCCTCCACTTT
TRBJ2-7 | TRBV13 | . | . | CASSLGLAEQYF | TGTGCCAGCAGCTTAGGACTAGCCGAGCAGTACTTC
TRBJ2-7 | TRBV18 | . | . | CASSPGRTDYEQYF | TGTGCCAGCTCACCGGGGCGGACGGACTACGAGCAGTACTTC
TRBJ2-2 | TRBV6-4 | . | . | CASSNKGTGELFF | TGTGCCAGCAGTAACAAGGGGACCGGGGAGCTGTTTTTT
TRBJ1-5 | TRBV19 | . | . | CASSRRTEGSGNQPQHF | TGTGCCAGTAGTAGGAGGACCGAAGGATCTGGCAATCAGCCCCAGCATTTT
TRBJ2-2 | TRBV5-8 | . | . | CASSLGTSANTGELFF | TGTGCCAGCAGCTTAGGTACCAGCGCGAACACCGGGGAGCTGTTTTTT
TRBJ1-2 | TRBV4-1 | TRBD1 | . | CASSQDVLGQARNYGYTF | TGCGCCAGCAGCCAAGACGTCCTAGGACAGGCCCGAAACTATGGCTACACCTTC
TRBJ1-4 | TRBV29-1 | TRBD1 | . | CSVGQGGSEKLFF | TGCAGCGTAGGACAGGGGGGTAGTGAAAAACTGTTTTTT
TRBJ2-1 | TRBV30 | . | . | CASDVGSRDNEQFF | TGTGCCTCCGATGTGGGTTCCAGGGACAATGAGCAGTTCTTC
TRBJ2-2 | TRBV30 | . | . | CAWTPGHFNTGELFF | TGTGCCTGGACTCCGGGACACTTTAACACCGGGGAGCTGTTTTTT
TRBJ2-1 | TRBV11-3 | TRBD1 | . | CASSFTQGAGNEQFF | TGTGCCAGCAGCTTTACCCAGGGGGCGGGCAATGAGCAGTTCTTC
TRBJ1-1 | TRBV18 | TRBD1 | . | CASSPRETQGAIAFF | TGTGCCAGCTCACCAAGGGAAACACAGGGGGCGATAGCTTTCTTT
TRBJ2-3 | TRBV4-2 | TRBD2 | . | CASSQDLLAGDTQYF | TGTGCCAGCAGCCAAGACCTACTAGCGGGAGATACGCAGTATTTT
TRBJ2-7 | TRBV10-2 | . | . | CATFRDSTFDEQYF | TGCGCCACCTTTCGGGATTCTACGTTCGACGAGCAGTACTTC
TRBJ1-5 | TRBV4-1 | . | . | CASSQDLTASGGNQPQHF | TGCGCCAGCAGCCAAGATCTGACAGCCTCTGGGGGCAATCAGCCCCAGCATTTT
TRBJ1-5 | TRBV19 | . | . | CASSGEFQPQHF | TGTGCCAGTAGTGGAGAGTTTCAGCCCCAGCATTTT
TRBJ2-2 | TRBV2 | . | . | CASARQTNTGELFF | TGTGCCAGCGCCAGACAAACGAACACCGGGGAGCTGTTTTTT
TRBJ1-1 | TRBV5-1 | TRBD1 | . | CASSYMGQGDLNTEAFF | TGCGCCAGCAGCTACATGGGACAGGGTGACCTGAACACTGAAGCTTTCTTT
TRBJ2-4 | TRBV12-3/TRBV12-4 | . | . | CASSRQENIQYF | TGTGCCAGCAGTCGACAGGAAAACATTCAGTACTTC
TRBJ1-4 | TRBV10-3 | TRBD1 | . | CAISDSGGTNEKLFF | TGTGCCATCAGTGACTCAGGGGGCACGAATGAAAAACTGTTTTTT
TRBJ1-3 | TRBV18 | . | . | CASSPNRDAGNTIYF | TGTGCCAGCTCACCTAACAGAGACGCTGGAAACACCATATATTTT
TRBJ1-1 | TRBV7-8 | . | . | CATTIGRGGNTEAFF | TGTGCCACCACCATCGGAAGGGGAGGGAACACTGAAGCTTTCTTT
TRBJ2-3 | TRBV9 | TRBD1 | . | CASSVAGGDTQYF | TGTGCCAGCAGCGTAGCAGGGGGCGATACGCAGTATTTT
TRBJ2-7 | TRBV14 | . | . | CASSQEHSIRVQYF | TGTGCCAGCAGCCAAGAACACAGTATACGAGTGCAGTACTTC
TRBJ2-6 | TRBV3-1/TRBV3-2 | . | . | CASSARVTVSGANVLTF | TGTGCCAGCAGCGCCCGAGTGACAGTCTCTGGGGCCAACGTCCTGACTTTC
TRBJ1-3 | TRBV18 | . | . | CASSPLLYGQNSGNTIYF | TGTGCCAGCTCACCGCTATTATACGGACAGAACTCTGGAAACACCATATATTTT
TRBJ2-1 | TRBV9 | TRBD2 | . | CASSVDTMSSGRDNEQFF | TGTGCCAGCAGCGTAGATACGATGTCTAGCGGGAGAGACAATGAGCAGTTCTTC
TRBJ1-1 | TRBV5-4 | TRBD1 | few | CASSPEIDRVNTEAFF | TGTGCCAGCAGCCCGGAAATAGACAGGGTGAACACTGAAGCTTTCTTT
TRBJ2-1 | TRBV2 | TRBD1 | . | CASSEDRGNEQFF | TGTGCCAGCAGTGAGGACAGGGGCAATGAGCAGTTCTTC
TRBJ2-6 | TRBV6-2/TRBV6-3 | . | . | CASSPPARPNVLTF | TGTGCCAGCAGCCCTCCCGCTAGGCCCAACGTCCTGACTTTC
TRBJ2-5 | TRBV2 | . | . | CASSEDSVAETQYF | TGTGCCAGCAGTGAAGATTCTGTAGCCGAGACCCAGTACTTC
TRBJ2-1 | TRBV5-8 | TRBD1 | . | CASSWGTGIYNEQFF | TGTGCCAGCAGCTGGGGGACAGGGATCTACAATGAGCAGTTCTTC
TRBJ2-3 | TRBV27 | . | . | CASSPLGPSGTDTQYF | TGTGCCAGCAGTCCCCTGGGGCCTAGCGGCACAGATACGCAGTATTTT
TRBJ1-3 | TRBV4-1 | TRBD1 | . | CASSQTPGQGNTIYF | TGCGCCAGCAGCCAAACACCGGGACAGGGAAACACCATATATTTT